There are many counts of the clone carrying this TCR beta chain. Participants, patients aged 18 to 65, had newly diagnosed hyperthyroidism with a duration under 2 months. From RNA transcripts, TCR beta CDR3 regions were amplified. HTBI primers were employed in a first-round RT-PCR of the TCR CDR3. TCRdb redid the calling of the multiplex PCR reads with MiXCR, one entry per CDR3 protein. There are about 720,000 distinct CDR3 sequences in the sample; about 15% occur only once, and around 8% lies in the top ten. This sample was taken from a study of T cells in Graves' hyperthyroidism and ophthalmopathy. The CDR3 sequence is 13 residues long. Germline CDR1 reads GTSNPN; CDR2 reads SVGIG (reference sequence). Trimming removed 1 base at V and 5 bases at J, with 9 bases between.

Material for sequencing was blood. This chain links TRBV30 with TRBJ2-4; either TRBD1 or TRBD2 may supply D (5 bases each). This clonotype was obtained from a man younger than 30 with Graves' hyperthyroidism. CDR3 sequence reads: CAWSGGTENIQYF. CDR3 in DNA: TGTGCCTGGAGTGGGGGGACGGAAAACATTCAGTACTTC.